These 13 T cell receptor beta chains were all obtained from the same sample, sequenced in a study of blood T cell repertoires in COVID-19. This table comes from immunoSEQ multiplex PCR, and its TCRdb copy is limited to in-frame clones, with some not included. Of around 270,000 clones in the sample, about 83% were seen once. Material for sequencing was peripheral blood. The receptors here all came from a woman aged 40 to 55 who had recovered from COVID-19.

CDR3 bases: TGTGCCAGCAGCCAAGGGACTAGCCTAGATACGCAGTATTTT. This sequence encodes CASSQGTSLDTQYF. The rearrangement joins TRBV3-1 (or the pseudogene TRBV3-2) to TRBJ2-3; 8 nucleotides line up with TRBD2. CDR1 and CDR2 from the germline V gene are LGHDT and YNNKEL (reference sequence). This CDR3 is 14 amino acids long. The ends lost 1 base at V and 5 bases at J; junction bases unmatched: 2.

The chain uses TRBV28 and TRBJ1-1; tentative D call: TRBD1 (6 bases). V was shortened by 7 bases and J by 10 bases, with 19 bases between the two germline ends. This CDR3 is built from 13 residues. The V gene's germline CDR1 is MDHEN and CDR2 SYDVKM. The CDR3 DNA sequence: TGTGCCAGCATAGCCAGGGGCCTAGAGGGAGCTTTCTTT. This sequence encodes CASIARGLEGAFF.

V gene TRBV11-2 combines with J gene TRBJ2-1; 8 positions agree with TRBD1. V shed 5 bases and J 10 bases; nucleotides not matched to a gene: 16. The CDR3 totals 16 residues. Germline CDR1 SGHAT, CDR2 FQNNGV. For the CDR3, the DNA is TGTGCCAGCAGCGCCCGGTTTGGCCAGGGGGCGGAGGAGCAGTTCTTC. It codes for CASSARFGQGAEEQFF. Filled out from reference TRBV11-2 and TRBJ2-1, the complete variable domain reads EAGVAQSPRYKIIEKRQSVAFWCNPISGHATLYWYQQILGQGPKLLIQFQNNGVVDDSQLPKDRFSAERLKGVDSTLKIQPAKLEDSAVYLCASSARFGQGAEEQFFGPGTRLTVL.

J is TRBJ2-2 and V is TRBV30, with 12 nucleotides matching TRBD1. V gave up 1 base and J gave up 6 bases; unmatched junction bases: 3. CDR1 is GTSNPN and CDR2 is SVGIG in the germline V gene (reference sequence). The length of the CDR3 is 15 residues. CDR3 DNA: TGTGCCTGGAGTGAGGGACAGGGGGCAGCCGGGGAGCTGTTTTTT. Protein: CAWSEGQGAAGELFF.

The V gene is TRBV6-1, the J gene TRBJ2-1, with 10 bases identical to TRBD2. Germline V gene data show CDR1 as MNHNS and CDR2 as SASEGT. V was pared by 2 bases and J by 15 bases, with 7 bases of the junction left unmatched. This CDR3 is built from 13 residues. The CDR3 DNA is TGTGCCAGCAGTGAAAAGAGCGGGACTAGCGCGTTCTTC. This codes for CASSEKSGTSAFF.

CDR3 sequence reads: CAGGTGSSPLHF. CDR3 DNA: TGTGCCGGCGGGACAGGGTCCTCACCCCTCCACTTT. The chain recombines TRBV6-6 with TRBJ1-6, with 9 bases fitting TRBD1. The CDR3 extends over 12 amino acids. The V gene's germline CDR1 is MNHNY and CDR2 SVGAGI (reference sequence). With 11 bases clipped from V and 10 bases from J, the junction kept 6 bases outside the gene matches.

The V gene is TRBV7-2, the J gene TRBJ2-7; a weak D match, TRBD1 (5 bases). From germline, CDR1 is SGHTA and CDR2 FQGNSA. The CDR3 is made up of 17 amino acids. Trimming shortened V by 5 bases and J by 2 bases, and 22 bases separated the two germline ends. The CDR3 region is CASSVRAGARRAYEQYF. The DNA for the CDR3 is TGTGCCAGCAGCGTCCGAGCTGGGGCGCGGCGTGCCTACGAGCAGTACTTC.

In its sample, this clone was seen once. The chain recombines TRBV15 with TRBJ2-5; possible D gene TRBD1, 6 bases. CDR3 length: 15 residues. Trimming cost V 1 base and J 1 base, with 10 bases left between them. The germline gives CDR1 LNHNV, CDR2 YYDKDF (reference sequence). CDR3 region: CATSRARGSQETQYF. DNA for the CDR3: TGTGCCACCAGCAGAGCCAGGGGATCCCAAGAGACCCAGTACTTC.

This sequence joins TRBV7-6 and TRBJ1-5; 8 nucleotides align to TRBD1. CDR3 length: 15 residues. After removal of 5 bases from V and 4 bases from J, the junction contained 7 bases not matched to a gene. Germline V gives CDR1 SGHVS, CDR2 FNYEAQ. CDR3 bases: TGTGCCAGCAGCCAACGAGGACAGGGAAATCAGCCCCAGCATTTT. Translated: CASSQRGQGNQPQHF.

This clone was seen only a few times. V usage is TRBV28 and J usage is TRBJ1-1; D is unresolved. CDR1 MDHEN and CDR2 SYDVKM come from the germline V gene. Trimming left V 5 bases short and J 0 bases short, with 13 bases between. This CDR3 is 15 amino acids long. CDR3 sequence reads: CASSPTSAVNTEAFF. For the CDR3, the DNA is TGTGCCAGCAGTCCAACCTCGGCGGTGAACACTGAAGCTTTCTTT.

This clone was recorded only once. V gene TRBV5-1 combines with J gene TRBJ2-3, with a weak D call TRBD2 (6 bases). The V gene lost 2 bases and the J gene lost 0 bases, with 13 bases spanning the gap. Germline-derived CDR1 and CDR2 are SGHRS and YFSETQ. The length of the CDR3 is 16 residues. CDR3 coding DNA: TGCGCCAGCAGCTTTGGAGGGGACCCTAGCACAGATACGCAGTATTTT. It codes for CASSFGGDPSTDTQYF.

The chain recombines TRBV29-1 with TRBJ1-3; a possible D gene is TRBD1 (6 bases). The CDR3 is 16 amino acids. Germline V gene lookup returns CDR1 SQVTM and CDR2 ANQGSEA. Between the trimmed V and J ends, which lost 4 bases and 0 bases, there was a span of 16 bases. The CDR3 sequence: CSVGGQPNDSGNTIYF. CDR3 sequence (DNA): TGCAGCGTTGGAGGACAGCCAAATGACTCTGGAAACACCATATATTTT. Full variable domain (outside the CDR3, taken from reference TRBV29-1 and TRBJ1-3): SAVISQKPSRDICQRGTSLTIQCQVDSQVTMMFWYRQQPGQSLTLIATANQGSEATYESGFVIDKFPISRPNLTFSTLTVSNMSPEDSSIYLCSVGGQPNDSGNTIYFGEGSWLTVV.

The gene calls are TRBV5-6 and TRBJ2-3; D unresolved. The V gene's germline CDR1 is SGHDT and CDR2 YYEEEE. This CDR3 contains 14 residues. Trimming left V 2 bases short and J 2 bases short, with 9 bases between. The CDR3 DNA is TGTGCCAGCAGCTTACACATTATCACAGATACGCAGTATTTT. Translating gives CASSLHIITDTQYF.